This T cell receptor beta chain was recovered during a study of cytomegalovirus exposure and HLA in healthy donors. Between the trimmed V and J ends, which lost 3 bases and 9 bases, there was a span of 8 bases. Per germline, CDR1 MNHNS and CDR2 SASEGT. The CDR3 sequence is 11 residues long. Notes on the study in general: A later analysis linked 15,000 to 20,000 TCR beta sequences to HLA alleles at 0.05 false discovery rate. Later on, a genetic analysis was performed. It linked a missense variant in DCLRE1C with V- and J-gene trimming of TCR beta.

Researchers ran the PCR with 60 Vbeta and 13 Jbeta primers. Profiled with immunoSEQ multiplex PCR; TCRdb holds only in-frame clones, not every one. The table gives 100,000 to 150,000 clones; the top ten clones make up 1.5% to 2% of it. For this clone: The target antigen is unknown.

The chain uses TRBV6-1 and TRBJ1-1; D gene ambiguous. The source is a man in his late teens or twenties in good health and CMV-seronegative. The sample comprised PBMCs. The CDR3 DNA reads TGTGCCAGCAGTGATACAGAAAAAGCTTTCTTT. Translated, it gives CASSDTEKAFF.